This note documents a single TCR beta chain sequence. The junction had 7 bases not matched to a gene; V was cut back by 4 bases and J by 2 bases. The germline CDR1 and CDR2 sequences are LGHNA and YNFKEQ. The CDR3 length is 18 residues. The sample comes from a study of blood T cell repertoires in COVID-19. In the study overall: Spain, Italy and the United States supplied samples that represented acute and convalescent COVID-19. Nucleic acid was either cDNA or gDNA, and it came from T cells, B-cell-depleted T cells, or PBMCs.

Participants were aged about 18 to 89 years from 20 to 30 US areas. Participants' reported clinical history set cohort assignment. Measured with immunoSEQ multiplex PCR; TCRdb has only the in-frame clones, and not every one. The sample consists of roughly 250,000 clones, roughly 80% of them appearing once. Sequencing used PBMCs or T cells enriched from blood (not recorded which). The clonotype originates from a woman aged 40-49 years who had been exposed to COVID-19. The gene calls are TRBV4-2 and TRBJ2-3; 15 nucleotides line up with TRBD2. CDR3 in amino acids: CASSPWTSGGAVTDTQYF. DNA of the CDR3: TGTGCCAGCAGCCCCTGGACTAGCGGGGGGGCCGTCACAGATACGCAGTATTTT.